This is a list of T cell receptor beta chains from one sample in a study of T cells in Graves' hyperthyroidism and ophthalmopathy. Via MiXCR, TCRdb re-called the multiplex PCR reads, giving one row per CDR3 protein. The sample comprises around 340,000 distinct CDR3 sequences, under 25% of which are singletons, and around 48% rests with the top ten. The sequencing sample was made of blood. Every receptor here comes from a woman in her fifties or sixties with Graves' hyperthyroidism. Each CDR3 is given without its conserved first and last residue. Fields, in order: clone size, J gene, V gene, CDR3 protein. The size field is filled for only some rows; it gives once, few, many or a size class.

size: many
J: TRBJ2-7
V: TRBV18
CDR3: ASSPMDTAEQY

size: NA
J: TRBJ2-7
V: TRBV6-1
CDR3: ASRDGTSGTYEQY

size: NA
J: TRBJ1-3
V: TRBV19
CDR3: ASTITGGGNTIY

size: many
J: TRBJ2-5
V: TRBV7-2
CDR3: ASSLVGLKETQY

size: many
J: TRBJ1-1
V: TRBV28
CDR3: ASSLWSTEAF

size: once
J: TRBJ2-7
V: TRBV20-1
CDR3: SARDRHRSGSRYEQY

size: few
J: TRBJ1-1
V: TRBV20-1
CDR3: SAQPGQNTEAF

size: NA
J: TRBJ2-1
V: TRBV9
CDR3: ASSFAVSSAFNEQF

size: many
J: TRBJ2-7
V: TRBV7-8
CDR3: ASSSPDNYPYEQY

size: many
J: TRBJ2-3
V: TRBV5-4
CDR3: ASSLAYNTDTQY

size: many
J: TRBJ2-1
V: TRBV7-2
CDR3: ASSLGPGTQQF

size: many
J: TRBJ2-7
V: TRBV15
CDR3: ATSRASRGYAYEQY

size: few
J: TRBJ1-5
V: TRBV5-8
CDR3: ASRRTGDQPQH

size: many
J: TRBJ2-7
V: TRBV4-2
CDR3: ASSQVGQGTYEQY

size: many
J: TRBJ2-7
V: TRBV7-6
CDR3: ASRPSGFDEQY

size: many
J: TRBJ2-7
V: TRBV7-9
CDR3: ASSWQGEDEQY

size: many
J: TRBJ2-5
V: TRBV28
CDR3: ASRYEETQY

size: NA
J: TRBJ1-5
V: TRBV6-1
CDR3: ASISRDNRGQPQH

size: many
J: TRBJ2-7
V: TRBV7-2
CDR3: ASSLRPRGQGVHEQY

size: many
J: TRBJ1-2
V: TRBV9
CDR3: ASGAQTANYGYT

size: many
J: TRBJ1-4
V: TRBV20-1
CDR3: SAGRQGGKEKLF

size: many
J: TRBJ2-5
V: TRBV12-3/TRBV12-4
CDR3: ASNTAGPQETQY

size: many
J: TRBJ2-1
V: TRBV20-1
CDR3: SAPPAQKYNEQF

size: many
J: TRBJ2-6
V: TRBV5-1
CDR3: ASSPRNGANVLT

size: many
J: TRBJ2-7
V: TRBV6-1
CDR3: ASRLTSLSSYEQY

size: NA
J: TRBJ2-5
V: TRBV5-8
CDR3: ASSFSVLAGDEVGGETQY

size: many
J: TRBJ2-4
V: TRBV28
CDR3: ASRSSGVAKNIQY

size: many
J: TRBJ1-2
V: TRBV6-1
CDR3: ASTLGQMGGYT

size: many
J: TRBJ1-6
V: TRBV2
CDR3: ASRGDRASYNSPLH

size: many
J: TRBJ1-1
V: TRBV11-2
CDR3: ASSLTHGRSNTEAF

size: many
J: TRBJ2-1
V: TRBV12-3/TRBV12-4
CDR3: ASSSGFSYNEQF

size: many
J: TRBJ1-1
V: TRBV12-3/TRBV12-4
CDR3: ASSWGNFEAF

size: many
J: TRBJ2-3
V: TRBV27
CDR3: ASQGQGFADTQY

size: few
J: TRBJ1-1
V: TRBV28
CDR3: ASSPPPGNTEAF

size: many
J: TRBJ1-4
V: TRBV30
CDR3: AWSIGQGEKLF

size: NA
J: TRBJ2-3
V: TRBV3-1
CDR3: ASSRRAGGSTDTQY

size: NA
J: TRBJ2-1
V: TRBV14
CDR3: ASSQDLMADEQF

size: NA
J: TRBJ1-5
V: TRBV28
CDR3: ASSFYGTPTDQPQH

size: NA
J: TRBJ1-4
V: TRBV6-2/TRBV6-3
CDR3: ASIKEGRSFEKLF

size: NA
J: TRBJ1-5
V: TRBV14
CDR3: ASSQGVNQPQH

size: many
J: TRBJ2-3
V: TRBV7-3
CDR3: ASSPNPGLAGGKADTQY

size: few
J: TRBJ2-3
V: TRBV2
CDR3: ASSEFVPASTDTQY

size: many
J: TRBJ2-5
V: TRBV6-2/TRBV6-3
CDR3: ASSYSIGSGREKTQY

size: NA
J: TRBJ1-5
V: TRBV9
CDR3: ASSVALDRASNQPQH

size: many
J: TRBJ2-7
V: TRBV2
CDR3: ASSVLGAGYEQY

size: NA
J: TRBJ1-5
V: TRBV12-3/TRBV12-4
CDR3: ASRTGGLQPQH

size: NA
J: TRBJ1-4
V: TRBV28
CDR3: ASSSGPGIGKLF

size: many
J: TRBJ1-2
V: TRBV5-8
CDR3: ASSLGTYNYGYT

size: few
J: TRBJ1-2
V: TRBV24-1
CDR3: ATSDDRGLGYT

size: NA
J: TRBJ1-1
V: TRBV2
CDR3: ASSELLMNTEAF

size: NA
J: TRBJ1-5
V: TRBV20-1
CDR3: SARQTGQGKRQPQH

size: once
J: TRBJ1-2
V: TRBV14
CDR3: ASSRQSSHGYT

size: NA
J: TRBJ1-1
V: TRBV6-1
CDR3: ASSENTVGTEAF

size: many
J: TRBJ2-3
V: TRBV29-1
CDR3: SVGLAGVSDTQY

size: NA
J: TRBJ2-2
V: TRBV6-1
CDR3: ASNPTPSYTGELF